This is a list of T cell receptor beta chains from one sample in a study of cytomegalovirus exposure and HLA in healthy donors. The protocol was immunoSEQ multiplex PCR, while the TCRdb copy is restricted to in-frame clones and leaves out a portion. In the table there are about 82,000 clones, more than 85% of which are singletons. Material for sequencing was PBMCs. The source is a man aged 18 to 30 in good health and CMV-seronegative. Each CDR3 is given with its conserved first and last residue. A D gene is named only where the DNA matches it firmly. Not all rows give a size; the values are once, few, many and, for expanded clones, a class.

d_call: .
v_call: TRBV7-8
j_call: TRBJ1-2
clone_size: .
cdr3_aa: CASSLGRTANYGYTF
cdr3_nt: TGTGCCAGCAGCCTCGGACGGACAGCTAACTATGGCTACACCTTC

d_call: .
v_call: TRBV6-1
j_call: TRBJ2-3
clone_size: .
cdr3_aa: CASSEAGPGTPDTQYF
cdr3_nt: TGTGCCAGCAGTGAAGCGGGGCCAGGAACCCCAGATACGCAGTATTTT

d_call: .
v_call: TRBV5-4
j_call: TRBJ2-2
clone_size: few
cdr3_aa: CASRMAYQEGATGELFF
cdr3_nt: TGTGCCAGCAGGATGGCGTACCAGGAGGGGGCCACCGGGGAGCTGTTTTTT

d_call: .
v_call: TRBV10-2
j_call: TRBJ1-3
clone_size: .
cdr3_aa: CASSLTGYGNTIYF
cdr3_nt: TGCGCCAGCAGCCTCACAGGGTACGGAAACACCATATATTTT

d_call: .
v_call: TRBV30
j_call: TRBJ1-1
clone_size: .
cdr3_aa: CAWRLPWTEAFF
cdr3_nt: TGTGCCTGGAGGCTACCATGGACTGAAGCTTTCTTT

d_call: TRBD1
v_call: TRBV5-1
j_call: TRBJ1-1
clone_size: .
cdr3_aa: CASSTGANTEAFF
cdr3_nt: TGCGCCAGCAGCACAGGGGCGAACACTGAAGCTTTCTTT

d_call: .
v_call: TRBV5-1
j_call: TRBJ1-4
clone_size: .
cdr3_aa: CASSPLMRVKTNEKLFF
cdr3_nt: TGCGCCAGCAGCCCCCTGATGCGGGTCAAAACTAATGAAAAACTGTTTTTT

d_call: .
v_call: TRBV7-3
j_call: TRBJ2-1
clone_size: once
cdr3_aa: CASSLSSYNEQFF
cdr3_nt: TGTGCCAGCAGCTTAAGCAGCTACAATGAGCAGTTCTTC

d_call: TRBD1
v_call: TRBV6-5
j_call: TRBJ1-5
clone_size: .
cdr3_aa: CASSAGTGMDQPQHF
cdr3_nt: TGTGCCAGCAGTGCCGGGACAGGGATGGATCAGCCCCAGCATTTT

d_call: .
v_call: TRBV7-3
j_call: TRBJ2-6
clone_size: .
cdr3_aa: CASSLWGSSGANVLTF
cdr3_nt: TGTGCCAGCAGCTTATGGGGCAGCTCTGGGGCCAACGTCCTGACTTTC

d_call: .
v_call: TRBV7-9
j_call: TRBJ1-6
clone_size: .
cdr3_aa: CASSLVSGYNSPLHF
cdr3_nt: TGTGCCAGCAGCTTAGTATCAGGGTATAATTCACCCCTCCACTTT

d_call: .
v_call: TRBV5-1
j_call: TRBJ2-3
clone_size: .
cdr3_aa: CASSYSTDTQYF
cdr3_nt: TGCGCCAGCAGCTACTCGACAGATACGCAGTATTTT

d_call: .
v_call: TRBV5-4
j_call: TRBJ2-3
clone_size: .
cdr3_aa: CASSIQGFATDTQYF
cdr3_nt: TGTGCCAGCAGCATACAGGGATTTGCGACAGATACGCAGTATTTT

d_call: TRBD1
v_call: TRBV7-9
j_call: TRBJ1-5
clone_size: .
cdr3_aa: CASSLFGTDSNQPQHF
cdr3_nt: TGTGCCAGCAGCTTATTTGGGACAGATAGCAATCAGCCCCAGCATTTT

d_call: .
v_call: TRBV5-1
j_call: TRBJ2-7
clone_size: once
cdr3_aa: CASSLDVSGYEQYF
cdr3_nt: TGCGCCAGCAGCTTGGATGTCTCGGGGTACGAGCAGTACTTC

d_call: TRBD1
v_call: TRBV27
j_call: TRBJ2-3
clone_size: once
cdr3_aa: CASSSDRARADTQYF
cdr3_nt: TGTGCCAGCAGTTCCGACAGGGCCCGCGCAGATACGCAGTATTTT

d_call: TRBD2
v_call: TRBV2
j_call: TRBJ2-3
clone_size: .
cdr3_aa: CARTRLAGTDTQYF
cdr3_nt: TGTGCCAGAACTCGACTAGCGGGCACAGATACGCAGTATTTT

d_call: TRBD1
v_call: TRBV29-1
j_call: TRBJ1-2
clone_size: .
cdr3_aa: CSVEKNRGNYGYTF
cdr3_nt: TGCAGCGTTGAAAAGAACAGGGGGAACTATGGCTACACCTTC

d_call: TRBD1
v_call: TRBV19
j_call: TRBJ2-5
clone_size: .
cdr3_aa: CASSDSQGIGRETQYF
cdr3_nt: TGTGCCAGTAGTGACTCACAGGGGATCGGCCGAGAGACCCAGTACTTC

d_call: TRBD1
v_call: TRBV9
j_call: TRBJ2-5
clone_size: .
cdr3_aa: CASSGRGQETQYF
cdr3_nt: TGTGCCAGCAGCGGCAGGGGGCAGGAGACCCAGTACTTC

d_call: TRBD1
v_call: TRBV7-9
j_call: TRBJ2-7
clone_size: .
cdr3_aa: CASSLRGQGRSEQYF
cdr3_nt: TGTGCCAGCAGCTTAAGAGGACAGGGGAGATCCGAGCAGTACTTC

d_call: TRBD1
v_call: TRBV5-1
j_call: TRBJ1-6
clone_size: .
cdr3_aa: CASSPGQGSSYNSPLHF
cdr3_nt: TGCGCCAGCAGCCCGGGACAGGGAAGCTCCTATAATTCACCCCTCCACTTT

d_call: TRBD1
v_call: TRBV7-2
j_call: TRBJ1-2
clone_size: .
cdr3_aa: CASSKQGTSGYGYTF
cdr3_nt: TGTGCCAGCAGCAAACAGGGGACAAGTGGGTATGGCTACACCTTC

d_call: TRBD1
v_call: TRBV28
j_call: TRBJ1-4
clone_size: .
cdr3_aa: CASSRIWTGGARIEKLFF
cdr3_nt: TGTGCCAGCAGCCGAATCTGGACAGGGGGCGCGCGCATTGAAAAACTGTTTTTT

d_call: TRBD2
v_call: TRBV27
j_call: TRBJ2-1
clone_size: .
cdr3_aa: CASRADPTSGSHSYNEQFF
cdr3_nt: TGTGCCAGCAGGGCAGATCCGACTAGCGGGAGCCACTCCTACAATGAGCAGTTCTTC

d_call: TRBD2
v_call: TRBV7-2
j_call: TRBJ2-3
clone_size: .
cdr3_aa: CASSPQPGLADTDTQYF
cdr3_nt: TGTGCCAGCAGCCCCCAACCGGGACTAGCAGACACAGATACGCAGTATTTT